A single sample is the source of the 14 T cell receptor beta chains below, sequenced in a study of blood T cell repertoires in COVID-19. The assay was immunoSEQ multiplex PCR, and TCRdb's table has in-frame clones only and misses some. The sample carries roughly 100,000 clones, roughly 80% recorded once. Sequenced material: peripheral blood. All receptors derive from a human donor in a cohort sampled during active COVID-19.

The chain combines TRBV5-6 with TRBJ2-6; D is ambiguous. V lost 6 bases to trimming and J lost 0 bases, with 16 bases between them. The CDR3 runs to 17 residues. Germline V gene lookup returns CDR1 SGHDT and CDR2 YYEEEE. CDR3 in amino acids: CASNQQEFDSGANVLTF. The CDR3 bases are TGTGCCAGCAACCAGCAGGAATTCGACTCTGGGGCCAACGTCCTGACTTTC.

This chain connects TRBV11-3 to TRBJ2-5; a possible D gene is TRBD2 (5 bases). V was cut by 5 bases and J by 5 bases, with 12 bases left in between. Germline loops: CDR1 SGHNT, CDR2 YENEEA. The length of the CDR3 is 13 residues. CDR3 DNA: TGTGCCAGCAGCCGTAGCGTTTTGGAGACCCAGTACTTC. Protein product: CASSRSVLETQYF.

The chain is built from TRBV7-2 and TRBJ2-5; D might be TRBD2 (6 bases). CDR3 length: 16 amino acids. V lost 1 base and J lost 5, with 17 bases in between. Germline V gene lookup returns CDR1 SGHTA and CDR2 FQGNSA. The CDR3 here is CASSLGGGAGWETQYF. CDR3 DNA sequence: TGTGCCAGCAGCTTAGGGGGCGGGGCCGGTTGGGAGACCCAGTACTTC.

CDR3 loop: CASSSERGGQETQYF. CDR3 nucleotides: TGTGCCAGCAGCTCGGAGCGGGGGGGCCAGGAGACCCAGTACTTC. The V gene is TRBV7-8, the J gene TRBJ2-5; 10 bases fit TRBD2. This CDR3 is 15 amino acids long. V dropped 4 bases and J dropped 5; count of bases not matched to a gene: 7. The V gene's germline CDR1 is SGHVS and CDR2 FQNEAQ.

The CDR3 sequence is CASSNTGERDEKLFF. CDR3 nucleotide sequence: TGTGCCAGCAGTAACACAGGGGAGAGGGATGAAAAACTGTTTTTT. The V call is TRBV25-1, the J call TRBJ1-4; 7 nucleotides line up with TRBD1. The CDR3 has 15 amino acids. V lost 5 bases to trimming and J lost 6 bases; unmatched junction nucleotides: 9. Germline V gives CDR1 MGHDK, CDR2 SYGVNS.

The chain links TRBV29-1 to TRBJ1-2; D is unclear. The V and J ends lost 2 bases and 0 bases respectively, with 7 bases between them. CDR3 size: 13 residues. CDR1 is SQVTM, CDR2 ANQGSEA, per germline. CDR3 coding DNA: TGCAGCGTTGAACAGGTAGCTAACTATGGCTACACCTTC. As protein: CSVEQVANYGYTF. Full variable domain (missing parts from reference TRBV29-1 and TRBJ1-2): SAVISQKPSRDICQRGTSLTIQCQVDSQVTMMFWYRQQPGQSLTLIATANQGSEATYESGFVIDKFPISRPNLTFSTLTVSNMSPEDSSIYLCSVEQVANYGYTFGSGTRLTVV.

The chain uses TRBV6-5 and TRBJ2-2; possibly TRBD1 for D (6 bases). The CDR3 is made up of 14 amino acids. Germline values: CDR1 MNHEY, CDR2 SVGAGI. V dropped 7 bases and J dropped 1 base, with 10 bases sitting between them. The CDR3 loop is CASTEGQNTGELFF. The CDR3 coding sequence is TGTGCCAGCACCGAGGGACAGAACACCGGGGAGCTGTTTTTT.

V is TRBV30 and J is TRBJ1-3; D call uncertain. The CDR3 consists of 12 residues. V shed 5 bases and J shed 3 bases, with 8 bases lying between them. CDR1 and CDR2 (germline): GTSNPN, SVGIG (reference sequence). The CDR3 is CAWGPGGNTIYF. CDR3 DNA: TGTGCCTGGGGACCCGGTGGAAACACCATATATTTT.

The gene calls are TRBV25-1 and TRBJ1-2; the D gene is possibly TRBD1 (6 bases). Trimming removed 1 base at V and 3 bases at J, with 12 bases between. This CDR3 is built from 15 residues. Germline V gene data show CDR1 as MGHDK and CDR2 as SYGVNS. The CDR3 sequence: CASSEWGGRDYGYTF. The CDR3 nucleotides are TGTGCCAGCAGTGAATGGGGGGGGCGGGACTATGGCTACACCTTC.

CDR3 residues: CASRPGTESSYEQYF. In DNA, the CDR3 is TGCGCCAGCAGGCCCGGGACAGAGAGCTCCTACGAGCAGTACTTC. The genes are TRBV5-1 and TRBJ2-7, with 7 positions matching TRBD1. The CDR3 is 15 amino acids. Germline lookup yields CDR1 SGHRS and CDR2 YFSETQ. With 5 bases clipped from V and 0 bases from J, the junction kept 8 bases outside the gene matches.

The chain employs TRBV11-2 and TRBJ1-6; possible D gene TRBD1, 6 bases. Between the trimmed V and J ends, which lost 7 bases and 7 bases, there was a span of 14 bases. Germline CDR1 SGHAT, CDR2 FQNNGV. CDR3 length: 14 amino acids. In DNA form, the CDR3 reads TGTGCCAGCACCCCCAGGGGACCCAATTCACCCCTCCACTTT. As protein: CASTPRGPNSPLHF.

The chain couples TRBV2 to TRBJ1-5; D gene unclear. The germline gives CDR1 SNHLY, CDR2 FYNNEI. V lost 7 bases, J lost 0 bases, and 10 bases lay in between. The CDR3 is 14 residues long. This CDR3 reads CASMAGNSNQPQHF. In DNA form, the CDR3 reads TGTGCCAGCATGGCGGGGAATAGCAATCAGCCCCAGCATTTT.

This chain connects TRBV4-3 to TRBJ1-4, with TRBD1 as a possible D gene (6 bases). The V and J ends lost 1 base and 7 bases respectively, with 13 bases between them. Germline-derived CDR1 and CDR2 are LGHNA and YSLEER. This CDR3 spans 15 amino acids. The chain's CDR3 is CASSQVGGVFEKLFF. In DNA form, the CDR3 reads TGCGCCAGCAGCCAAGTAGGGGGGGTATTTGAAAAACTGTTTTTT.

This chain uses TRBV4-2 with TRBJ1-1; tentatively, D is TRBD1 (5 bases). Germline-derived CDR1 and CDR2 are LGHNA and YNFKEQ. The V end was cut by 8 bases, the J end by 0 bases, with 10 bases between. CDR3 length: 13 residues. CDR3 nucleotides: TGTGCCAGCGGCCCAGGGTTGAACACTGAAGCTTTCTTT. It translates to CASGPGLNTEAFF.